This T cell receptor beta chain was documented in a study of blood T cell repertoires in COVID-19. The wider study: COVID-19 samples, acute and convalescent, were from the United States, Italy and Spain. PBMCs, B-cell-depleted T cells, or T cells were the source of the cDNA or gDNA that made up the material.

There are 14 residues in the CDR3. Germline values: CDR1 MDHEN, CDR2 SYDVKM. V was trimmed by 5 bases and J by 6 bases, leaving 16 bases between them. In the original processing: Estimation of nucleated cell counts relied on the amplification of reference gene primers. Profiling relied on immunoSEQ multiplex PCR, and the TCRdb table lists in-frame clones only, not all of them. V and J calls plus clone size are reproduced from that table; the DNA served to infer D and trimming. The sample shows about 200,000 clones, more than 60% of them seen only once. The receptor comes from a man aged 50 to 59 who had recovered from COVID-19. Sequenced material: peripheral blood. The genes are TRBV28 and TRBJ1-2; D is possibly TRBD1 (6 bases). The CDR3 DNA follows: TGTGCCAGCAGTCGGGGGGCTGGGGTAAATGGCTACACCTTC. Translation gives CASSRGAGVNGYTF.